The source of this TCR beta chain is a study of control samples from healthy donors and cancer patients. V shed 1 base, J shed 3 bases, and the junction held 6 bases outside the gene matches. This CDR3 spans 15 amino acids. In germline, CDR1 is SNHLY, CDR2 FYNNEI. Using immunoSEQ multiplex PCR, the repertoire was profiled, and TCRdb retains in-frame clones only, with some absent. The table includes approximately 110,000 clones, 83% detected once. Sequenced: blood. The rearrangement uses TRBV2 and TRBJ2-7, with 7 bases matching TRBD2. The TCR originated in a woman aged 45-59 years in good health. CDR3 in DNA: TGTGCCAGCAGTGAAGTCGGACTAGAGGTCTACGAGCAGTACTTC. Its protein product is CASSEVGLEVYEQYF.